This T cell receptor (beta chain) was sequenced during a study of siplizumab effects on memory and regulatory T cells. The study's findings and limits: Both greater diversity than memory cells and a major contribution to the alloresponse seemed to characterize naive T cells.

The CDR3 spans 11 residues. Looked up from germline, CDR1 is SGDLS and CDR2 is YYNGEE. About this clone itself: Its cognate antigen is unknown. One end of the junction fails to match germline, which may point to a read error.

Sequencing of each sample assayed about 10^5 TCR templates. Clones were sequenced by immunoSEQ multiplex PCR, and TCRdb holds only the in-frame ones, with some missing. The sample has approximately 68,000 clones, 91% seen once. This sequence originates from a human donor in good health. V is TRBV9 and J is TRBJ1-2, with 7 bases aligning to TRBD1. Sequencing used CD8+ T cells sorted from blood. CDR3 sequence (DNA): TGTGCCAGCAGCGGACAGGGTCCTGTTCTCTTC. It specifies CASSGQGPVLF.